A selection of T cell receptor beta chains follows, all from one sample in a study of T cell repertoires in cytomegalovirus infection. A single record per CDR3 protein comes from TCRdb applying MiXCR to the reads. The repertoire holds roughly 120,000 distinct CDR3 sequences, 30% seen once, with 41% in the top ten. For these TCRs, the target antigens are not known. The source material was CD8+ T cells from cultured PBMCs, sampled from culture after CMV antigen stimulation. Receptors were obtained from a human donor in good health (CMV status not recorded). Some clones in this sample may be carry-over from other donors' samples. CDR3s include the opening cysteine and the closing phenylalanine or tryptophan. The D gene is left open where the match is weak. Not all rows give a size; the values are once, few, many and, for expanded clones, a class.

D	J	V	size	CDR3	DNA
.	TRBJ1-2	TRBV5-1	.	CASSLDGAGLHGDYGYTF	TGCGCCAGCAGCTTGGATGGGGCAGGGCTACACGGAGACTATGGCTACACCTTC
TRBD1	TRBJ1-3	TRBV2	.	CASSQGQAMYSGNTIYF	TGTGCCAGCAGTCAAGGACAGGCCATGTACTCTGGAAACACCATATATTTT
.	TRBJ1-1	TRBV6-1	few	CASSERGGLSGTEAFF	TGTGCCAGCAGTGAAAGGGGAGGCCTTTCCGGCACTGAAGCTTTCTTT
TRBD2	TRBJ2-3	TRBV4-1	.	CASSPRQTSGPTDTQYF	TGCGCCAGCAGCCCCCGTCAGACTAGCGGACCCACAGATACGCAGTATTTT
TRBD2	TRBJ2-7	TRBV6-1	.	CASRTSSGNEQYF	TGTGCCAGCAGGACATCTAGCGGCAACGAGCAGTACTTC
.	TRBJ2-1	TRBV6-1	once	CASSPSGGLSEQFF	TGTGCCAGCAGTCCAAGTGGGGGGCTCAGTGAGCAGTTCTTC
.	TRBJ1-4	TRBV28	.	CASTPGGRNEKLFF	TGTGCCAGCACCCCGGGAGGGAGGAATGAAAAACTGTTTTTT
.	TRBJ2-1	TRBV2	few	CASSAGYEQFF	TGTGCCAGCAGTGCCGGCTATGAGCAGTTCTTC
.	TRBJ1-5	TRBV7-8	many	CASSLGDRLGPQHF	TGTGCCAGCAGCTTAGGGGACCGCTTAGGGCCCCAGCATTTT
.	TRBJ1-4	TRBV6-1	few	CASSERGASNEKLFF	TGTGCCAGCAGTGAAAGGGGGGCCTCTAATGAAAAACTGTTTTTT
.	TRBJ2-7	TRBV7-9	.	CASSLNFYEQYF	TGTGCCAGCAGCTTAAATTTCTACGAGCAGTACTTC
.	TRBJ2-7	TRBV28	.	CASSLTWEQYF	TGTGCCAGCAGTTTGACCTGGGAGCAGTACTTC
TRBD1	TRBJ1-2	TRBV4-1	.	CASSRDREYGYTF	TGCGCCAGCAGCCGAGACAGGGAATATGGCTACACCTTC
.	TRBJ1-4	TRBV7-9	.	CASTNFDGTPGYEKLFF	TGTGCCAGCACCAATTTCGATGGGACACCTGGGTATGAAAAACTGTTTTTT
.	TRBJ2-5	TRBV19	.	CASSPLARGRETQYF	TGTGCCAGTAGCCCCTTGGCCCGGGGGCGAGAGACCCAGTACTTC
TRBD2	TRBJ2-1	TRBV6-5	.	CASSYLSLAAYNEQFF	TGTGCCAGCAGTTATTTATCGCTAGCGGCGTACAATGAGCAGTTCTTC
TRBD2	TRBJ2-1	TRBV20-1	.	CSAGRFGAGEAPATNKQFF	TGCAGTGCTGGCCGTTTTGGGGCGGGGGAGGCCCCTGCTACTAATAAGCAGTTCTTC
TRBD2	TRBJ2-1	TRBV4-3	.	CASSQLAGTYNEQFF	TGCGCCAGCAGCCAATTAGCGGGGACCTACAATGAGCAGTTCTTC
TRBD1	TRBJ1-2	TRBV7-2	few	CASSQVGQGDGYTF	TGTGCCAGCAGCCAGGTGGGACAGGGCGACGGCTACACCTTC
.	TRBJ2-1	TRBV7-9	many	CAADGIADYNEQFF	TGTGCCGCAGACGGGATAGCGGATTACAATGAGCAGTTCTTC
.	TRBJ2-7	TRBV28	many	CASSSAQRPSYEQYF	TGTGCCAGCAGTTCCGCTCAACGCCCTTCCTACGAGCAGTACTTC
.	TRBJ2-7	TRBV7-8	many	CASSLSRGMAYEQYF	TGTGCCAGCAGCTTAAGTAGGGGGATGGCGTACGAGCAGTACTTC
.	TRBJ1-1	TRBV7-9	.	CASSSPLGGTEAFF	TGTGCCAGCAGCTCCCCCCTCGGAGGCACTGAAGCTTTCTTT
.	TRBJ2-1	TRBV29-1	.	CSGGEGLYEQFF	TGCAGCGGTGGAGAAGGCTTGTATGAGCAGTTCTTC
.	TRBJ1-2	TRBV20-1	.	CSASIVGRPNRGGYTF	TGCAGTGCTAGTATTGTGGGACGGCCGAACCGAGGCGGCTACACCTTC
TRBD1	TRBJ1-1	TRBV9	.	CASSRYSTVAGGGTGQGLNTEAFF	TGTGCCAGCAGCCGGTACTCCACGGTGGCAGGGGGAGGGACGGGGCAGGGGCTGAACACTGAAGCTTTCTTT
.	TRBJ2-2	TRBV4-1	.	CASSREVGQNTGELFF	TGCGCCAGCAGCCGAGAAGTAGGACAGAACACCGGGGAGCTGTTTTTT
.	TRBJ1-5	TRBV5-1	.	CASSPGAGNQPQHF	TGCGCCAGCAGCCCAGGGGCTGGCAATCAGCCCCAGCATTTT
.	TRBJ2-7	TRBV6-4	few	CASSEGTGGAYEQYF	TGTGCCAGCAGTGAGGGCACCGGGGGAGCCTACGAGCAGTACTTC
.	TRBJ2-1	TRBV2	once	CASSEVIYEQFF	TGTGCCAGCAGTGAAGTGATCTATGAGCAGTTCTTC
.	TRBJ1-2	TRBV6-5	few	CASSYSSGSNYGYTF	TGTGCCAGCAGTTACTCGAGCGGATCGAACTATGGCTACACCTTC
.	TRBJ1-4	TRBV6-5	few	CASSPEGGPNEKLFF	TGTGCCAGCAGTCCCGAAGGGGGGCCCAATGAAAAACTGTTTTTT
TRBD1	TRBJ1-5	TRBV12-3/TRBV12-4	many	CASSEDRGIGNQPQHF	TGTGCCAGCAGCGAGGACAGGGGAATTGGCAATCAGCCCCAGCATTTT